This TCR beta chain was observed in a study of shared T cell receptors in the human thymus. Some clones are missing from TCRdb's copy, which holds only in-frame ones; the method was immunoSEQ multiplex PCR. Altogether 500,000 to 750,000 clones are present, roughly 90% being singletons, with the ten largest covering 0.01%. Germline V lookup: CDR1 LNHNV, CDR2 YYDKDF (reference sequence). This CDR3 has 15 amino acids. V shed 2 bases and J shed 0 bases, with 11 bases lying between them. This sample was shared with a second study, whose subject was human thymus T cells.

This sequence joins TRBV15 and TRBJ2-7; D unresolved. Sequenced input: thymocytes. This receptor was taken from a boy in the first two years of life with a congenital heart defect. This CDR3 is CATSRRPGDSYEQYF. The CDR3, as DNA: TGTGCCACCAGCAGAAGGCCCGGAGACTCCTACGAGCAGTACTTC.